The clone carrying this TCR beta chain was seen once. The antigen is undetermined. The sample contains more than one DNA sequence encoding this CDR3. Method: immunoSEQ multiplex PCR; TCRdb's copy keeps in-frame clones and lacks some. The top ten clones hold 24% of a sample with fewer than 800,000 clones, about 92% of them seen once. This sample is part of a study of shared clonotypes between healthy human individuals. Study-level results: Sorted-subset samples were not fully sequenced, rarefaction indicated.

Naive CD8 cells comprised CD45RO-negative, CCR7-positively selected cells, excluding terminally differentiated effector memory CD45RA+ cells. The ends were cut back, 6 bases at V and 8 bases at J, with 8 bases in the middle. CDR3 size: 11 residues. Germline CDR1 SEHNR, CDR2 FQNEAQ (reference sequence). Specimen: naive CD8+ T cells sorted from blood. The receptor comes from a young man in good health. The genes are TRBV7-9 and TRBJ2-1; D unclear. CDR3 in DNA: TGTGCCAGCAGTTTCCCGGATGAGCAGTTCTTC. This codes for CASSFPDEQFF.